Listed below are T cell receptor beta chains from one sample, sequenced in a study of blood T cell repertoires in COVID-19. Clones were sequenced by immunoSEQ multiplex PCR, and TCRdb holds only the in-frame ones, with some missing. The sample holds 270,000 or so clones, roughly 90% seen once. The sequenced sample consisted of peripheral blood. All receptors derive from a woman aged 25-40 years with COVID-19, enrolled during active disease. Each CDR3 is given without its conserved first and last residue. The order of the fields is V gene, J gene, CDR3 protein.

TRBV5-1,TRBJ2-5,ASTPGGRQETQY
TRBV9,TRBJ2-1,ASSPGGGYNEQF
TRBV27,TRBJ1-1,GLWGGEDTEAF
TRBV5-4,TRBJ2-1,ASSSRDRGLNEQF
TRBV5-5,TRBJ1-2,ASSFQGNYGYT
TRBV20-1,TRBJ2-7,SASSLEGPYEQY
TRBV27,TRBJ2-3,ASSLRVDFSTDTQY
TRBV28,TRBJ1-1,ASSLGLKDTEAF
TRBV6-5,TRBJ1-2,ASSYSIPGGTYGYT
TRBV6-5,TRBJ1-1,ASSPTGAMNTEAF
TRBV10-3,TRBJ1-5,AISESTRRGNQPQH
TRBV5-1,TRBJ1-6,ASSLGQGRNSPLH
TRBV6-5,TRBJ2-2,ASIEVTGELF
TRBV28,TRBJ1-4,ASSRTGGLHEKLF
TRBV2,TRBJ1-6,ATGGTGEGSPLH
TRBV3-1/TRBV3-2,TRBJ1-2,ASSHAGAGYT
TRBV7-4,TRBJ1-6,ASSSSRGSSYNSPLH
TRBV28,TRBJ2-1,ASSPYSNEQF
TRBV4-1,TRBJ1-1,ASSQFAGTANREAF
TRBV7-8,TRBJ1-1,ASSWTRGNTEAF
TRBV6-1,TRBJ1-1,ASSEARGLGTEAF
TRBV19,TRBJ1-1,ASSQGTDEAF
TRBV2,TRBJ1-1,ASNRGVLDTEAF
TRBV28,TRBJ2-7,ATFARGYEQY
TRBV27,TRBJ2-2,ASSPPGTSFGGELF
TRBV2,TRBJ1-5,ASSEQGLYSNQPQH
TRBV29-1,TRBJ1-2,SVVIGGYGYT
TRBV19,TRBJ2-1,ASRTGQGTNEQF
TRBV13,TRBJ2-1,ASSLGRGSPGDNEQF
TRBV4-1,TRBJ2-7,ASSQGQAPSYEQY
TRBV11-1,TRBJ1-1,ASSILTDTEAF
TRBV7-9,TRBJ1-2,ASSLGGVRNYGYT
TRBV19,TRBJ1-5,ASTFGQGRQPQH
TRBV4-2,TRBJ1-1,ASSQDGRGGMNTEAF
TRBV6-1,TRBJ1-4,ASSVLRQPTNEKLF
TRBV30,TRBJ1-5,AWSVAGSNQPQH
TRBV27,TRBJ1-2,ASRGWGGEEFTNYGYT
TRBV2,TRBJ2-1,ASDRDSYNEQF
TRBV6-5,TRBJ1-2,ASSPGQNYGYT
TRBV11-2,TRBJ1-1,ASSSYTEAF
TRBV7-9,TRBJ1-2,ASSHEPRGYGYT
TRBV5-4,TRBJ1-2,ASTPDSSPPNYGYT
TRBV7-6,TRBJ1-2,ASTPQPGQMFGGYT
TRBV18,TRBJ2-5,ASSPPSTGGETQY
TRBV7-9,TRBJ1-1,ASSPRQGVIDTEAF
TRBV11-2,TRBJ2-7,ASSPELYEQY
TRBV28,TRBJ1-6,ASSSPGNNSPLH
TRBV12-3/TRBV12-4,TRBJ2-2,ASSPGGRGELF
TRBV10-2,TRBJ2-7,AASGTGGYEQY
TRBV25-1,TRBJ1-2,ASSEGAGAGYT